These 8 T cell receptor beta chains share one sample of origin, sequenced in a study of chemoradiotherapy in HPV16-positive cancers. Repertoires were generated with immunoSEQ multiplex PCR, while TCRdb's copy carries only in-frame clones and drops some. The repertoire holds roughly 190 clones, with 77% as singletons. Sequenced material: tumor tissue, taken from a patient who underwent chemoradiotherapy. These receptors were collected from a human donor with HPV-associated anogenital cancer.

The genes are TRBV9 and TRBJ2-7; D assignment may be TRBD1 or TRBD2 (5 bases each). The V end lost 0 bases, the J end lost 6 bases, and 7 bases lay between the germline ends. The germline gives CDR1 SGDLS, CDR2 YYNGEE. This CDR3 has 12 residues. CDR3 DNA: TGTGCCAGCAGCGTAGAAGGGACCGAGCAGTACTTC. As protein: CASSVEGTEQYF. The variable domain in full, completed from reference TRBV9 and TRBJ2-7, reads DSGVTQTPKHLITATGQRVTLRCSPRSGDLSVYWYQQSLDQGLQFLIQYYNGEERAKGNILERFSAQQFPDLHSELNLSSLELGDSALYFCASSVEGTEQYFGPGTRLTVT.

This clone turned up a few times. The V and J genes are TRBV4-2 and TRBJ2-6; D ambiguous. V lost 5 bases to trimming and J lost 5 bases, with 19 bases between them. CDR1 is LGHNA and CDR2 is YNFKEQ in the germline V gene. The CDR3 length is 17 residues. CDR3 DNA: TGTGCCAGCAGCAAGCTAGTGTTACAAAGTCGGGCCAACGTCCTGACTTTC. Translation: CASSKLVLQSRANVLTF.

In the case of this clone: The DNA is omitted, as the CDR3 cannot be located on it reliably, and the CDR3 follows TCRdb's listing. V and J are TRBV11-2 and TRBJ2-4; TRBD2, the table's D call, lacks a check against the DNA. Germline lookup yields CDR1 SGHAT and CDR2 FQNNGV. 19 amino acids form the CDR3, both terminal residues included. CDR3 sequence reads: CASTGGVLKHSVLPHSQYF.

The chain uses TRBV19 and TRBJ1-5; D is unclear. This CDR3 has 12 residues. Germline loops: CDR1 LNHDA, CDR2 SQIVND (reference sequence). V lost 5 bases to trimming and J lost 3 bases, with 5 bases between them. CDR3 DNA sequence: TGTGCCAGTAGTCCGCCCAATCAGCCCCAGCATTTT. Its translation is CASSPPNQPQHF.

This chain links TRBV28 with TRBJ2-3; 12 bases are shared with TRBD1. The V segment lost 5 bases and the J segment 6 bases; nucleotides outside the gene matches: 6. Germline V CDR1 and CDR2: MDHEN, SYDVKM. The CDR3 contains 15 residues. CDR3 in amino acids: CASSLGTGGMDTQYF. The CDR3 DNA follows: TGTGCCAGCAGTCTCGGGACAGGGGGCATGGATACGCAGTATTTT.

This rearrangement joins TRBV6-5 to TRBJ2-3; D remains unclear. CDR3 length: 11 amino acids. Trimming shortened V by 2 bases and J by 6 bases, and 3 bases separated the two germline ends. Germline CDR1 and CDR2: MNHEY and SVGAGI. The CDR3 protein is CASSYGDTQYF. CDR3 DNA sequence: TGTGCCAGCAGTTACGGGGATACGCAGTATTTT.

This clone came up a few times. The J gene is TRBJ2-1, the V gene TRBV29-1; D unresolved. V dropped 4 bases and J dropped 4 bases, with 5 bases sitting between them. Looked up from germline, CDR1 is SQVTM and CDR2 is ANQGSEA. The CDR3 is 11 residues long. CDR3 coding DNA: TGCAGCGTTGTACTATACAATGAGCAGTTCTTC. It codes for CSVVLYNEQFF.

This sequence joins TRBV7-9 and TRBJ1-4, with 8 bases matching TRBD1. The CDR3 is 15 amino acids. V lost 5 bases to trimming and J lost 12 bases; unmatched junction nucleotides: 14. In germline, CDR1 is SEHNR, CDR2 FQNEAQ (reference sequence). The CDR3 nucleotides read TGTGCCAGCAGCACCCGACAGGGGTCGGTGAAAGAACTGTTTTTT. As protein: CASSTRQGSVKELFF.